The 3 T cell receptor beta chains reported below all come from one sample, sequenced in a study of CD8 T cells in Susac syndrome. The authors reverse transcribed roughly 0.5 to 1 ug RNA with random hexamers. One entry per CDR3 protein, called by TCRdb with MiXCR from the immunoSEQ multiplex PCR reads. The sample records 95,000 to 150,000 distinct CDR3 sequences, about 95% being singletons. Sample: CD8+ T cells from PBMCs. Source of these receptors: a human donor with Susac syndrome.

The chain carries TRBV7-8 and TRBJ1-1, with TRBD1 as a possible D gene (5 bases). CDR3 length equals 15 residues. CDR1 SGHVS and CDR2 FQNEAQ come from the germline V gene. With 5 bases removed from V and 5 bases from J, the gap between germline ends came to 18 bases. The CDR3 DNA follows: TGTGCCAGCAGCCCGGACGAGGGGATGCGAACTGAAGCTTTCTTT. Its translation: CASSPDEGMRTEAFF.

The rearrangement uses TRBV29-1 and TRBJ2-7; 9 bases align to TRBD1. V gave up 2 bases and J gave up 5 bases; unmatched junction bases: 10. Germline V gene lookup returns CDR1 SQVTM and CDR2 ANQGSEA. The CDR3 length is 15 residues. The CDR3 nucleotides read TGCAGCGTTGAATCCCCGGGACAGGGTGGCCACGAGCAGTACTTC. Translation gives CSVESPGQGGHEQYF.

The J gene is TRBJ2-1, the V gene TRBV2; 8 positions match TRBD2. This CDR3 spans 15 amino acids. Germline V gene data show CDR1 as SNHLY and CDR2 as FYNNEI. Unmatched junction bases numbered 3, after V lost 2 bases and J lost 3 bases. CDR3 nucleotide sequence: TGTGCCAGCAGTGAACAGCGGGGGATCTACAATGAGCAGTTCTTC. This sequence encodes CASSEQRGIYNEQFF.